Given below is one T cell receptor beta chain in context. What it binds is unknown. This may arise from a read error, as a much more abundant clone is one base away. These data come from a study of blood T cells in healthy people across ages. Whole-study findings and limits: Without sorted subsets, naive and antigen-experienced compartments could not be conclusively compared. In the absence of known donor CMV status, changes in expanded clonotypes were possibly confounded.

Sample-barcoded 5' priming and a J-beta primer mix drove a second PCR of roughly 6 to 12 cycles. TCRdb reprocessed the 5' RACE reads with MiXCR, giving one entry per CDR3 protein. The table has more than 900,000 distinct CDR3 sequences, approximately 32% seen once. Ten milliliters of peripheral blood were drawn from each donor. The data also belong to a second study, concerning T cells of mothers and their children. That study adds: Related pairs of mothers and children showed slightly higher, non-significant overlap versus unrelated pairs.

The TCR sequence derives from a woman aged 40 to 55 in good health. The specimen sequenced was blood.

The CDR3 coding sequence is TGCAGCGTTGGTGGGGCGGGGGATACGCAGTATTTT. Its translation: CSVGGAGDTQYF. The rearrangement links TRBV29-1 to TRBJ2-3; TRBD2 might be the D (6 bases). The CDR3 runs 12 residues. Germline V gives CDR1 SQVTM, CDR2 ANQGSEA. Trimming took off 4 bases at V and 6 bases at J, with 11 bases between the two ends.